This TCR beta chain was profiled in a study of blood T cell repertoires in COVID-19. Germline V lookup: CDR1 SEHNR, CDR2 FQNEAQ (reference sequence). The CDR3 extends over 17 amino acids. Germline trimming cut 2 bases from V and 4 bases from J; bases unmatched to any gene: 5. Repertoires were generated with immunoSEQ multiplex PCR, while TCRdb's copy carries only in-frame clones and drops some. Seen here are roughly 200,000 clones, approximately 89% observed once, and the top ten hold over 2%. Sequencing was done on a sample of PBMCs or T cells enriched from blood (not recorded which). The receptor's source is a woman aged 40 to 50 with acute COVID-19. The chain has TRBV7-9 and TRBJ2-1; 13 bases are shared with TRBD2. CDR3 loop: CASSLLGTSGAYNEQFF. CDR3 sequence (DNA): TGTGCCAGCAGCTTACTAGGGACTAGCGGGGCTTACAATGAGCAGTTCTTC. The entire variable domain, with the rest obtained from reference TRBV7-9 and TRBJ2-1, is as follows: DTGVSQNPRHKITKRGQNVTFRCDPISEHNRLYWYRQTLGQGPEFLTYFQNEAQLEKSRLLSDRFSAERPKGSFSTLEIQRTEQGDSAMYLCASSLLGTSGAYNEQFFGPGTRLTVL.